The sequence of this TCR beta chain was determined in a study of cytomegalovirus exposure and HLA in healthy donors. On this clone itself: Its antigen is not identified.

From germline, CDR1 is MDHEN and CDR2 SYDVKM. V was pared by 5 bases and J by 1 base, with 20 bases between. This CDR3 has 17 amino acids. The PCR had 60 Vbeta and 13 Jbeta primers. Using immunoSEQ multiplex PCR, the repertoire was profiled, and TCRdb retains in-frame clones only, with some absent. The top ten clones hold approximately 1.8% of a sample with about 140,000 clones, 76% of them seen once. General study results and limits: A later analysis reportedly identified an Asian-associated ancestry cluster as carrying fewer N-insertions than the roughly 670-donor mean. When presence/absence was analysed, sequencing depth was taken to be roughly uniform across donors. Later on, a genetic analysis was performed. It linked a missense variant in DCLRE1C with V- and J-gene trimming of TCR beta. Earlier analysis looked at TCR beta V segments, and most were productive about 87% or about 30% of the time.

Sequencing input: PBMCs. The rearrangement uses TRBV28 and TRBJ1-1; perhaps TRBD1 as D (5 bases). This clonotype was sampled from a man between 40 and 49 years old in good health and CMV-seronegative. CDR3 DNA sequence: TGTGCCAGCAGTCCCGCGGGCCAGGGAGGTAGGAACACTGAAGCTTTCTTT. It specifies CASSPAGQGGRNTEAFF.